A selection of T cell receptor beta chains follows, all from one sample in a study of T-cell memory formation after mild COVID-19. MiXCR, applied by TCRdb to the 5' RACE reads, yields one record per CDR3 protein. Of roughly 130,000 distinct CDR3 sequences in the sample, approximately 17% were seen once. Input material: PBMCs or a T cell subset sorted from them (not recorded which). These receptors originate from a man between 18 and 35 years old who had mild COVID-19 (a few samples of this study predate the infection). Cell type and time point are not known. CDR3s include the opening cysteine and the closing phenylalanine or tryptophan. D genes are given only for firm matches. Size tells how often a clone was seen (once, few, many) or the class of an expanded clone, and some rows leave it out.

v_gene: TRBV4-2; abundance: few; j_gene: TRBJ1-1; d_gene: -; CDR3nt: TGTGCCAGCAGCCAAGATCGAAGTGGGCCCACGGGACCGAACACTGAAGCTTTCTTT; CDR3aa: CASSQDRSGPTGPNTEAFF
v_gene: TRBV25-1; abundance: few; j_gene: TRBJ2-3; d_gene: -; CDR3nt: TGTGCCAGCAGTGAATATGGCACAGATACGCAGTATTTT; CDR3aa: CASSEYGTDTQYF
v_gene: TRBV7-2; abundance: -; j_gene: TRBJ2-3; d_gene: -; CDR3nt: TGTGCCAGCAGCTTGAGGAAGCTGGCCGATACGCAGTATTTT; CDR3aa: CASSLRKLADTQYF
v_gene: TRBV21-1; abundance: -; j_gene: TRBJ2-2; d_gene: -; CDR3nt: TGTGCCAGCAGCAAACGAATAGCGGCTAACACCGGGGAGCTGTTTTTT; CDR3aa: CASSKRIAANTGELFF
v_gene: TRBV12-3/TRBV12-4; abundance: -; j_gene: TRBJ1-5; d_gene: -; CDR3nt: TGTGCCAGCAGCCCCCCCGGGTCTAGCAATCAGCCCCAGCATTTT; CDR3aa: CASSPPGSSNQPQHF
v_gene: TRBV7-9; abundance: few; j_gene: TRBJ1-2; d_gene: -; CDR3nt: TGTGCCAGCAGCTTAGACAGCAGACATGGCTACACCTTC; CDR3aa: CASSLDSRHGYTF
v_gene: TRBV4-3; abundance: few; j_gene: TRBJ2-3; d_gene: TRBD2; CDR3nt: TGCGCCAGCAGCCAAGTGGGGACTAGCTTAGATACGCAGTATTTT; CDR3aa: CASSQVGTSLDTQYF
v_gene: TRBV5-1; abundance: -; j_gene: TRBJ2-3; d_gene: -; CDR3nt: TGCGCCAGCAGCTGGGTGGGGGATGATACGCAGTATTTT; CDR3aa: CASSWVGDDTQYF
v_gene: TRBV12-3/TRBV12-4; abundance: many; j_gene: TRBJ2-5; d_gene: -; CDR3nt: TGTGCCAGCGGGCTAGACCAAGAGACCCAGTACTTC; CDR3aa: CASGLDQETQYF
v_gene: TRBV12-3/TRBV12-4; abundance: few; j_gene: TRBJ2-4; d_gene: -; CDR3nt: TGTGCCAGCAGTTTTATAGAGGGCGTTGGGGACATTCAGTACTTC; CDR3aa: CASSFIEGVGDIQYF
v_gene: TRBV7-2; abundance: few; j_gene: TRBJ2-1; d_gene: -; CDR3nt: TGTGCCTCTCCCGCTCCCGGGATGGTGGAGCAGTTCTTC; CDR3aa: CASPAPGMVEQFF
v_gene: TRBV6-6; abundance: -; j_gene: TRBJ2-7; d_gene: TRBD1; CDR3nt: TGTGCCAGCAGCTACAGGGGGCTGGCCTACGAGCAGTACTTC; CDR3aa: CASSYRGLAYEQYF
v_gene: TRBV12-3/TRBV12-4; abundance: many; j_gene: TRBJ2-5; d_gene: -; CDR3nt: TGTGCCAGCAGTTTAGAGGGACTCCCACAAGAGACCCAGTACTTC; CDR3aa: CASSLEGLPQETQYF
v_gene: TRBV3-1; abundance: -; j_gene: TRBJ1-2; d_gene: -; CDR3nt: TGTGCCAGCAGCCCGGACAAGAACTATGGCTACACCTTC; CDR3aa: CASSPDKNYGYTF
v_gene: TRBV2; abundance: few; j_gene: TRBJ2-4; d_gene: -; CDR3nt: TGTGCCAGCAGGCGGGCCAAAAACATTCAGTACTTC; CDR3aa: CASRRAKNIQYF
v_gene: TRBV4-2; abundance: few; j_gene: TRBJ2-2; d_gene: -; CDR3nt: TGTGCCAGCAGCCAAGAGTTGAAGGGGGAGGCCGGGGAGCTGTTTTTT; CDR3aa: CASSQELKGEAGELFF
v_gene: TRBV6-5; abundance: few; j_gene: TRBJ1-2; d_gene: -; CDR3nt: TGTGCCAGCAGCTCAGGGGTTGGGTCGGGCTACACCTTC; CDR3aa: CASSSGVGSGYTF
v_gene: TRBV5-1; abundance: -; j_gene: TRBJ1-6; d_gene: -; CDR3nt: TGCGCCAGCAGCCTACAGGATATTCGGGATTCACCCCTCCACTTT; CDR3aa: CASSLQDIRDSPLHF
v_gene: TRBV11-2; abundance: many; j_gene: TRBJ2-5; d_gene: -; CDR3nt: TGTGCCAGCAGCTTCAGTCCGGGGCGGTTCCCCCAAGAGACCCAGTACTTC; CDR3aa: CASSFSPGRFPQETQYF
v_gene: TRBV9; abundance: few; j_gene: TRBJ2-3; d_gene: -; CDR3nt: TGTGCCAGCAGCGTGGGCTTTGGCGGGGGCACAGATACGCAGTATTTT; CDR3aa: CASSVGFGGGTDTQYF
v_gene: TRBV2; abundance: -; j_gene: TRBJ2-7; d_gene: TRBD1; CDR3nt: TGTGCCAGTGTGCCCGGGACAGGGGACTACGAGCAGTACTTC; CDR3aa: CASVPGTGDYEQYF
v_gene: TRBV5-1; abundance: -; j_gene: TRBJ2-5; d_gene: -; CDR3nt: TGCGCCAGCAGCTTGGGGGGGTTCCCTGGCGGAGAGACCCAGTACTTC; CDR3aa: CASSLGGFPGGETQYF
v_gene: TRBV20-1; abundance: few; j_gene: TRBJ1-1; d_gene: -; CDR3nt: TGCAGTGCTAGTCCCTTAAACGGGAATGAAGCTTTCTTT; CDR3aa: CSASPLNGNEAFF
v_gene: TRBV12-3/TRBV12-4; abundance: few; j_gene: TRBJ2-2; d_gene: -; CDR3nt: TGTGCCAGCAGTTTGGCCCTCGGAGAGCTGTTTTTT; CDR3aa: CASSLALGELFF
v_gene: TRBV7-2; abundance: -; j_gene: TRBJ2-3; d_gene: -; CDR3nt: TGTGCCAGCAGCTTAGAGTCCCGGACGGATACGCAGTATTTT; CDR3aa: CASSLESRTDTQYF
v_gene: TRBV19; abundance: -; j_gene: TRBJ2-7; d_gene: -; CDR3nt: TGTGCCAGTAGTATCACAGGGATCCCCTACGAGCAGTACTTC; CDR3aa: CASSITGIPYEQYF
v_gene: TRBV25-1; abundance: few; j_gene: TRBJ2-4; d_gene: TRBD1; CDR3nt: TGTGCCAGCAGGGCTCAGGGGGACATTCAGTACTTC; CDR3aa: CASRAQGDIQYF
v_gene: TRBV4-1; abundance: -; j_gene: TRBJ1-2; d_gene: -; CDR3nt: TGCGCCAGCAGTCGAGGGGTTGGCTACACCTTC; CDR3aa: CASSRGVGYTF
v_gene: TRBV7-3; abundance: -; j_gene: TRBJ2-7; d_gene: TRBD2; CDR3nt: TGTGCCAGCAGCTTACAGTCTAGCGGGGACGAGCAGTACTTC; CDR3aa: CASSLQSSGDEQYF
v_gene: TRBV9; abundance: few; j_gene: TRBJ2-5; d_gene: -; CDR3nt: TGTGCCAGCAGCGTAAGAGGGAAGGCCCCTGGGGAGACCCAGTACTTC; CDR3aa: CASSVRGKAPGETQYF
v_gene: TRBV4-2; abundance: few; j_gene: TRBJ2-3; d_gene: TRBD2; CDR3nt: TGTGCCAGCAACCCTAGCGGGGGCCCAGATACGCAGTATTTT; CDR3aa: CASNPSGGPDTQYF
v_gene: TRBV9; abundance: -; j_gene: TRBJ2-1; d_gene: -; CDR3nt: TGTGCCAGCAGCGTAGAGGGGTATGAGCAGTTCTTC; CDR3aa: CASSVEGYEQFF
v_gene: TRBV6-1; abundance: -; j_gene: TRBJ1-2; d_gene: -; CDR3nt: TGTGCCAGCAGTGAGGTAACAGGGTCCGGCTATGGCTACACCTTC; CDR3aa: CASSEVTGSGYGYTF
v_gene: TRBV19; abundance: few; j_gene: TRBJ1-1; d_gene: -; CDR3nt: TGTGCCAGTAGCCAAAGAGTCTCTGAAGCTTTCTTT; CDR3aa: CASSQRVSEAFF
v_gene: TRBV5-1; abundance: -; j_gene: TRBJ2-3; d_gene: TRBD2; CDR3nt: TGCGCCAGCAGCTCCCCTAGCGGGGCTAGCACAGATACGCAGTATTTT; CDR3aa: CASSSPSGASTDTQYF
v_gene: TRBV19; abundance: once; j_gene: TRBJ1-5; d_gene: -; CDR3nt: TGTGCCAGTAGTATTCTGACAAGGGGCGCGGGCAATCAGCCCCAGCATTTT; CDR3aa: CASSILTRGAGNQPQHF
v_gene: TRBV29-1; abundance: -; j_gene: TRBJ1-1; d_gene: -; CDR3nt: TGCAGCGTTGCACCCCGGGACACTGAAGCTTTCTTT; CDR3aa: CSVAPRDTEAFF
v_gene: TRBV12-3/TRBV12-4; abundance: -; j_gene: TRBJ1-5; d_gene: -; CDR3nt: TGTGCCAGCAGTTTAGGACAGGTTCAAAAGGAGCCCCAGCATTTT; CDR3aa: CASSLGQVQKEPQHF
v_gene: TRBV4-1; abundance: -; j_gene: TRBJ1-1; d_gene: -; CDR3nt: TGCGCCAGCAGCCAAGGGGGCGGAGGGACTAGGGAAGCTTTCTTT; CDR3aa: CASSQGGGGTREAFF
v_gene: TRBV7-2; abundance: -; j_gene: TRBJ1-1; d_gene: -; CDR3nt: TGTGCCAGCAGCTCAGGGGCAGGCACTGAAGCTTTCTTT; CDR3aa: CASSSGAGTEAFF
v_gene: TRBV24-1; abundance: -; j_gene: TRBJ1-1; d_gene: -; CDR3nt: TGTGCCACCAGCCCCGACACTGAAGCTTTCTTT; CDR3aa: CATSPDTEAFF
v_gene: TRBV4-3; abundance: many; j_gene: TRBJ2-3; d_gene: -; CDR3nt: TGCGCCAGCAGTCGACAGGTTGGCACAGATACGCAGTATTTT; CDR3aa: CASSRQVGTDTQYF
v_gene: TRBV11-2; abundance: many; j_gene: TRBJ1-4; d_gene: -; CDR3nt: TGTGCCAGCAGCCCGGGACGGGATTTGTTTTTT; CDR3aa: CASSPGRDLFF
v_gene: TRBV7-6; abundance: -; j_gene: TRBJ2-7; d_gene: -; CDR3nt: TGTGCCAGCAGCCCCCCTTTTGGATGGGGCAAAAGCTCCTACGAGCAGTACTTC; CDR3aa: CASSPPFGWGKSSYEQYF
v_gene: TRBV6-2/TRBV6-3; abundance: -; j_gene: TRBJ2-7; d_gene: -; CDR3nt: TGTGCCAGCATCGTTGGGGGCGCGTCCTACGAGCAGTACTTC; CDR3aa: CASIVGGASYEQYF
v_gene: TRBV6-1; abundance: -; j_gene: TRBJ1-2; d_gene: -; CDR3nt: TGTGCCAGCAGTGACGCCGGGACGATTAACTATGGCTACACCTTC; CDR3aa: CASSDAGTINYGYTF
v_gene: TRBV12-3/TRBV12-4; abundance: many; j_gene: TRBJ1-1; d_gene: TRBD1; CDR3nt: TGTGCCAGCAGTCCCAACCTAGGGGGCGCGAATGAAGCTTTCTTT; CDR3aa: CASSPNLGGANEAFF
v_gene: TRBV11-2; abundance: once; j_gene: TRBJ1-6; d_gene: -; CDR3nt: TGTGCCAGCAGCTTAGATGAGTATTCACCCCTCCACTTT; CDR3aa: CASSLDEYSPLHF
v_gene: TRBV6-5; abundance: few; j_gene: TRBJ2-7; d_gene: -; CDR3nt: TGTGCCAGCAGTTACTCGCTGGGGATGAGGGAGCAGTACTTC; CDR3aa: CASSYSLGMREQYF
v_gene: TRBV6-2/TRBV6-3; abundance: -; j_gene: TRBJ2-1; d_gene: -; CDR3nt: TGTGCCAGCAGTTACCTCTCAGCCGCGGCAAATGAGCAGTTCTTC; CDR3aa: CASSYLSAAANEQFF
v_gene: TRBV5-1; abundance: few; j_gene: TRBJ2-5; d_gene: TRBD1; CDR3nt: TGCGCCAGCAGCACCGGGACAGTCCAAGAGACCCAGTACTTC; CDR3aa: CASSTGTVQETQYF
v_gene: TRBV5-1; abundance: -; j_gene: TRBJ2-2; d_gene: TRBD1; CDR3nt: TGCGCCAGCAGCGAGGGGACAGGGGCCGGGGAGCTGTTTTTT; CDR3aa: CASSEGTGAGELFF
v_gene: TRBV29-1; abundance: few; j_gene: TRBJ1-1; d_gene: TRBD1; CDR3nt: TGCAGCATAAACGACAGGGACACTGAAGCTTTCTTT; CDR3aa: CSINDRDTEAFF
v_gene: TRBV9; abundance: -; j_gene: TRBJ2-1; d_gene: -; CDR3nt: TGTGCCAGCGGCCCAAGGAACAATGAGCAGTTCTTC; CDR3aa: CASGPRNNEQFF
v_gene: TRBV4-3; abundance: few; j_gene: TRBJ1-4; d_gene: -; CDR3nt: TGCGCCAGCAGCCAAGAGGGACGGAGAGGGGAAAAACTGTTTTTT; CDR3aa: CASSQEGRRGEKLFF